This paragraph reports one T cell receptor beta chain. Its specificity is unknown. This sample is part of a study of T cell responses to AZD1222 COVID-19 vaccine. Overall study findings and caveats: Females outnumbered males among donors, who were mostly white British; clonal diversity was possibly underestimated.

CDR1 is KGHSY, CDR2 FQNENV, per germline. V was clipped by 7 bases and J by 7 bases, with 11 bases between them. The length of the CDR3 is 13 residues. Produced via immunoSEQ multiplex PCR; TCRdb's table is partial and in-frame only. The table includes 150,000 or so clones, 90% to 95% detected once. V gene TRBV16 combines with J gene TRBJ1-6; D unresolved. This clonotype was sampled from an adult in good health. This specimen was peripheral blood, taken on day 0 of AZD1222 vaccination. This CDR3 is CASTHIENSPLHF. The CDR3 DNA is TGTGCCAGCACCCATATCGAAAATTCACCCCTCCACTTT.